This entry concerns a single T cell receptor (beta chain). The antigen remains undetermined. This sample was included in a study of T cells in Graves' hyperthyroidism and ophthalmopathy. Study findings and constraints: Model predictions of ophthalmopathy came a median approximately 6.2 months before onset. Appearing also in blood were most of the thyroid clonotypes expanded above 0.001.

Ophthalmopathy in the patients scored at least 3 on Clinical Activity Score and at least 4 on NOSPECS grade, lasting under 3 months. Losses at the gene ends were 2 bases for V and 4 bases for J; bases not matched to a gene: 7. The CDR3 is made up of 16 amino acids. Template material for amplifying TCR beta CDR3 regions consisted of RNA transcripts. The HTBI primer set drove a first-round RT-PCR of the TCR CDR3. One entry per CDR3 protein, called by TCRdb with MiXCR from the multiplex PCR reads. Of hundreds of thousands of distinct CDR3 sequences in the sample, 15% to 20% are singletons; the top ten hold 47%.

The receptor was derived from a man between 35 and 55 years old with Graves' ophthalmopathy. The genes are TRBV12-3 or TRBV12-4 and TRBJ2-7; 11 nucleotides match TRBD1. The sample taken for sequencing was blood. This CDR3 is CASSLTGQGASYEQYF. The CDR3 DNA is TGTGCCAGCAGTTTAACCGGACAGGGGGCTTCTTACGAGCAGTACTTC.